This entry is about one T cell receptor (beta chain). Antigen specificity is unknown. Clones were sequenced by immunoSEQ multiplex PCR, and TCRdb holds only the in-frame ones, with some missing. The table has 2 million to 2.5 million clones, over 85% seen once. This specimen comes from a study of shared clonotypes between healthy human individuals. General observations from the study: It was the non-shared clonotypes that had lower generation probabilities than clonotypes shared by all four donors.

V was clipped by 5 bases and J by 2 bases; unmatched bases: 8. Germline V lookup: CDR1 MDHEN, CDR2 SYDVKM. CDR3 size: 15 residues. The chain recombines TRBV28 with TRBJ2-7, with TRBD1 matching 8 bases. The origin of this receptor is a man younger than 35 in good health. Some clones in this sample may be carry-over from other donors' samples. The sample consisted of naive CD4+ T cells from PBMCs. Subset given: CD45RA+ positively selected. In DNA form, the CDR3 reads TGTGCCAGCAGTCAGACGGACAGGGCCACCTACGAGCAGTACTTC. It codes for CASSQTDRATYEQYF.